What follows is one T cell receptor beta chain and its context. The target antigen is unknown. These data are taken from a study of T cells in severe cutaneous drug reactions. CDR3 size: 14 residues. Bulk and single-cell libraries used iRepertoire multiplex PCR with TCR subtype-specific primers. After re-calling the multiplex PCR reads, TCRdb lists one entry per CDR3 protein, DNA absent. Found here are 2,000 or so distinct CDR3 sequences; the top ten clones hold around 32%. Study outcomes and limitations: In carbamazepine-induced Stevens-Johnson syndrome or toxic epidermal necrolysis, TRBV12-4 averaged about 30% in blister cells and roughly 5.4% in PBMC.

The donors had carbamazepine-induced Stevens-Johnson syndrome or toxic epidermal necrolysis. Sequencing used PBMCs. The sequence was collected from a human donor with Stevens-Johnson syndrome, a severe cutaneous drug reaction. The gene calls are TRBV12-3 or TRBV12-4 and TRBJ2-7; the D gene TCRdb calls, TRBD1, cannot be checked with no DNA. CDR3 loop: CASKQTGQGYEQYF.